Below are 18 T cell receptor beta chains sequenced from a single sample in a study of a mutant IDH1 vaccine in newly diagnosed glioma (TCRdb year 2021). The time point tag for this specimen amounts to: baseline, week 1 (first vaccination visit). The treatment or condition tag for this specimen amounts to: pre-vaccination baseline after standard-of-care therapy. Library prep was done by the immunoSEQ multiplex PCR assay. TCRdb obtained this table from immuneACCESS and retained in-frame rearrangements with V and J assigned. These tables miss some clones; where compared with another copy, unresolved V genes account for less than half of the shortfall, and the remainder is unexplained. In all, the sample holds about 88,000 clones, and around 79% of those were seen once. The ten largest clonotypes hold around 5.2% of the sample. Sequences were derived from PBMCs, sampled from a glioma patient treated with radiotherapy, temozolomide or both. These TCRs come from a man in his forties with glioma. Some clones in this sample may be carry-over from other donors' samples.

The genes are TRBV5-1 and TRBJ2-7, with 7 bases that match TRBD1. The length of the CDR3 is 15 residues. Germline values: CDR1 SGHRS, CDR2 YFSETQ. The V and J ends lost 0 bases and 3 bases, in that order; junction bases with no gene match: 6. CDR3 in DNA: TGCGCCAGCAGCTTGGCCACAGGGGCCAGCTACGAGCAGTACTTC. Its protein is CASSLATGASYEQYF.

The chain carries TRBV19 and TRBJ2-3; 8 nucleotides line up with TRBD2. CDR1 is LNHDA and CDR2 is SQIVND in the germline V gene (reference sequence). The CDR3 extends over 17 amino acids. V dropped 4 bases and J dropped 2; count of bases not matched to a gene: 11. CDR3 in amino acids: CASSTGTGRGATDTQYF. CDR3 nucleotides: TGTGCCAGTAGTACTGGGACGGGGCGGGGGGCCACAGATACGCAGTATTTT.

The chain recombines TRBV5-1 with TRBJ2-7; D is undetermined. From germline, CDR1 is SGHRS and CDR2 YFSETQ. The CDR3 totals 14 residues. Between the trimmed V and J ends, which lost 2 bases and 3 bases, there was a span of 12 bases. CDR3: CASSFSGVYYEQYF. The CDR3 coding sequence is TGCGCCAGCAGCTTTTCAGGCGTTTACTACGAGCAGTACTTC.

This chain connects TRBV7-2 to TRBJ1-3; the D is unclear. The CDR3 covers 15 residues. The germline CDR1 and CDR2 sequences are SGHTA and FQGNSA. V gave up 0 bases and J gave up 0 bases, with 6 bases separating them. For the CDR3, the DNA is TGTGCCAGCAGCTTAGCGGGGAGCTCTGGAAACACCATATATTTT. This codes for CASSLAGSSGNTIYF.

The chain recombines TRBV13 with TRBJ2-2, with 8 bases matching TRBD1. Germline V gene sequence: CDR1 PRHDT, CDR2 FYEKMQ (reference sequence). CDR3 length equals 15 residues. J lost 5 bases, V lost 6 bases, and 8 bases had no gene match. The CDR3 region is CASSPGQGRTGELFF. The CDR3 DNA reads TGTGCCAGCAGTCCTGGACAGGGACGGACCGGGGAGCTGTTTTTT.

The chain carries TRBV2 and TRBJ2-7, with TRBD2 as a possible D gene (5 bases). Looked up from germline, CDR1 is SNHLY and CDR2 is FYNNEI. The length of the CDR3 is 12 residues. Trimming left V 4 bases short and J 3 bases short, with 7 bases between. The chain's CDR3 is CASSGRDYEQYF. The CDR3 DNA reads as TGTGCCAGCAGTGGCCGGGACTACGAGCAGTACTTC.

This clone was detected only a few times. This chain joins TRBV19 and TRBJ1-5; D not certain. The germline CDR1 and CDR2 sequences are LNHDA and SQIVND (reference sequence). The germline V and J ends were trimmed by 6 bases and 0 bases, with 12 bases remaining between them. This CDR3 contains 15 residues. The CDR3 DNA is TGTGCCAGTAGCCCGGACCCTTATAGCAATCAGCCCCAGCATTTT. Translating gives CASSPDPYSNQPQHF.

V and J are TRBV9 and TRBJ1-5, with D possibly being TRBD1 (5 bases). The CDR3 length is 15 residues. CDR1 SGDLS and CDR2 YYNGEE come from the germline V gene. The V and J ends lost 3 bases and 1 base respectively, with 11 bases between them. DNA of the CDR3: TGTGCCAGCAGCGCGGACTACAGGAGCAATCAGCCCCAGCATTTT. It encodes CASSADYRSNQPQHF. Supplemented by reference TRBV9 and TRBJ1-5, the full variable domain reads DSGVTQTPKHLITATGQRVTLRCSPRSGDLSVYWYQQSLDQGLQFLIQYYNGEERAKGNILERFSAQQFPDLHSELNLSSLELGDSALYFCASSADYRSNQPQHFGDGTRLSIL.

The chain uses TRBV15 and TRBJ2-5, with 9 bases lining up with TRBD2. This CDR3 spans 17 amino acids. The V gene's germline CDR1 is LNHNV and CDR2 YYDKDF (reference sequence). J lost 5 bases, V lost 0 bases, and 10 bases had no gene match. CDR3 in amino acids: CATSRDRASGVRETQYF. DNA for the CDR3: TGTGCCACCAGCAGAGATAGGGCTAGCGGGGTCCGGGAGACCCAGTACTTC. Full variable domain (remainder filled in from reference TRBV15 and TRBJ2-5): DAMVIQNPRYQVTQFGKPVTLSCSQTLNHNVMYWYQQKSSQAPKLLFHYYDKDFNNEADTPDNFQSRRPNTSFCFLDIRSPGLGDTAMYLCATSRDRASGVRETQYFGPGTRLLVL.

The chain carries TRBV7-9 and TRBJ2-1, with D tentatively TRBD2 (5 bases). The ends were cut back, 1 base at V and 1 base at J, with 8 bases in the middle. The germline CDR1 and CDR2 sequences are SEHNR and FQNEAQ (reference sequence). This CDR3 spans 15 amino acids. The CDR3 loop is CASSLDRTSYNEQFF. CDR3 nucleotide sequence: TGTGCCAGCAGCTTAGATAGGACTTCCTACAATGAGCAGTTCTTC. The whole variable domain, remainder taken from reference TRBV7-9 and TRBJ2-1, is DTGVSQNPRHKITKRGQNVTFRCDPISEHNRLYWYRQTLGQGPEFLTYFQNEAQLEKSRLLSDRFSAERPKGSFSTLEIQRTEQGDSAMYLCASSLDRTSYNEQFFGPGTRLTVL.

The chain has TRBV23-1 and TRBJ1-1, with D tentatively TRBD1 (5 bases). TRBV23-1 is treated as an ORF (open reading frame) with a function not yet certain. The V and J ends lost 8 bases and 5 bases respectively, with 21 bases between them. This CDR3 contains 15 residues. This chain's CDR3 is CASVRVKAPRTEAFF. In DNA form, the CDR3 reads TGCGCCAGCGTCAGGGTTAAGGCTCCCAGGACTGAAGCTTTCTTT.

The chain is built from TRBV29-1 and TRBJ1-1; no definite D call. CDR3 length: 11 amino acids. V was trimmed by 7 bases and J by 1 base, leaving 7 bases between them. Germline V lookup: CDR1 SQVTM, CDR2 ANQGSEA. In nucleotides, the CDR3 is TGCAGCGGGGCCGGGAACACTGAAGCTTTCTTT. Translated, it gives CSGAGNTEAFF.

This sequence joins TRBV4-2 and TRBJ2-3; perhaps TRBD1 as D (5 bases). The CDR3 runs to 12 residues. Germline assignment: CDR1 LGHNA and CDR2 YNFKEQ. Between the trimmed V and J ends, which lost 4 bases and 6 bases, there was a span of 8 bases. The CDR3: CASSPAGDTQYF. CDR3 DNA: TGTGCCAGCAGCCCTGCAGGGGATACGCAGTATTTT.

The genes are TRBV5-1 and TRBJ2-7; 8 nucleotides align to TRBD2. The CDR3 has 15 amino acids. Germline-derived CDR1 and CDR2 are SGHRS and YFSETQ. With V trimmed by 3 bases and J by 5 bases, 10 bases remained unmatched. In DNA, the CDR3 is TGCGCCAGCAGCTCGGGGGGGGGCCAAATCCACGAGCAGTACTTC. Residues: CASSSGGGQIHEQYF.

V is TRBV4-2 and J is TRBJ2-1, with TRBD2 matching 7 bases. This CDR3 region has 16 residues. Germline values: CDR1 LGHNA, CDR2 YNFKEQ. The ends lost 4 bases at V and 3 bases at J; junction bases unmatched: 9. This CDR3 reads CASSREGSGVYNEQFF. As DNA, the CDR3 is TGTGCCAGCAGCCGGGAGGGAAGCGGGGTCTACAATGAGCAGTTCTTC.

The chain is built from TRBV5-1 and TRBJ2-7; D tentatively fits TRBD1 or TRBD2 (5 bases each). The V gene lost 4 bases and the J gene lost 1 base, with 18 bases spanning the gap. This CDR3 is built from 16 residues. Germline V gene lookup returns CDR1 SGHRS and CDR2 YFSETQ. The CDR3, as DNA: TGCGCCAGCAGCCCCACCGGGGACCTTGGGTCCTACGAGCAGTACTTC. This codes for CASSPTGDLGSYEQYF.

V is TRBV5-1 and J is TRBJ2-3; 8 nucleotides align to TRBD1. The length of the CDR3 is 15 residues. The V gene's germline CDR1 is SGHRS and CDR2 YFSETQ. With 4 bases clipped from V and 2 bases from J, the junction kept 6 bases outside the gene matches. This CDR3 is CASSRQGMNTDTQYF. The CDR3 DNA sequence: TGCGCCAGCAGCCGACAGGGGATGAACACAGATACGCAGTATTTT.

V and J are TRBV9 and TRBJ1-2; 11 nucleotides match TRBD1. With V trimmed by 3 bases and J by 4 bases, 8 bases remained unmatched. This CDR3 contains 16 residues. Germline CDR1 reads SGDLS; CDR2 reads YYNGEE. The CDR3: CASSAGGDRGTYGYTF. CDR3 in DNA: TGTGCCAGCAGCGCCGGGGGGGACAGGGGGACCTATGGCTACACCTTC.